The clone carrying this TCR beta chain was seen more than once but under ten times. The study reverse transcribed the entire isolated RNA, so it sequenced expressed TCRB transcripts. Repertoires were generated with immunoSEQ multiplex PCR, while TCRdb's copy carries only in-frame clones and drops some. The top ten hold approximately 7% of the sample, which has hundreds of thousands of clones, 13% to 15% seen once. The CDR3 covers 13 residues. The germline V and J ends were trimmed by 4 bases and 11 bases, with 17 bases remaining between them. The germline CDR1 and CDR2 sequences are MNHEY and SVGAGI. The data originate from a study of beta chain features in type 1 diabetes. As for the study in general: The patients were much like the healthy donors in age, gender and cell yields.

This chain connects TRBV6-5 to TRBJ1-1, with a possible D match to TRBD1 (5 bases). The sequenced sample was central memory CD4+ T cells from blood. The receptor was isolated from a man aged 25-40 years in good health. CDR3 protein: CASSSGEGLKAFF. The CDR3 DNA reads TGTGCCAGCAGTTCTGGCGAGGGGCTAAAGGCTTTCTTT.